The subject of this entry is one T cell receptor beta chain. Donors, healthy HIV-negative adults, lacked recent acute infections or vaccinations. Subsets obtained from CD4+ cells comprised CD45RA+ naive and CD45RA-negative memory cells. Per the germline V gene, CDR1 is SNHLY and CDR2 is FYNNEI. The ends were cut back, 4 bases at V and 1 base at J, with 11 bases in the middle. The CDR3 runs 15 residues. These data are taken from a study of shared clonotypes between healthy human individuals. Across the whole study: Three CD4 naive, three CD4 memory, two CD8 naive and one CD8 memory plate were used per donor.

Deep was the level used in running the assay. TCRdb's table, derived via immunoSEQ multiplex PCR, lists solely in-frame clones and lacks some. The repertoire has around 200,000 clones, approximately 60% of them found once; the top ten carry about 10%. The receptor comes from a man aged 25-45 years in good health. The genes are TRBV2 and TRBJ1-5; the D gene is possibly TRBD1 (5 bases). Sequenced material: memory CD4+ T cells sorted from blood. The subset here: CD45RA-negative fraction. CDR3 DNA sequence: TGTGCCAGCAGTGTATCTGGGGCCAGCAATCAGCCCCAGCATTTT. As protein: CASSVSGASNQPQHF. The full variable domain, its missing parts supplied by reference TRBV2 and TRBJ1-5, is EPEVTQTPSHQVTQMGQEVILRCVPISNHLYFYWYRQILGQKVEFLVSFYNNEISEKSEIFDDQFSVERPDGSNFTLKIRSTKLEDSAMYFCASSVSGASNQPQHFGDGTRLSIL.